This note documents a single T cell receptor beta chain sequence. The sample comes from a study of blood T cell repertoires in COVID-19. The wider study: Donors in the United States, Italy and Spain gave samples during acute or convalescent COVID-19.

Deletions cut 7 bases from V and 5 bases from J, with 15 bases between. The CDR3 spans 14 residues. Germline values: CDR1 WSHSY, CDR2 SAAADI. Recovered participants had two consecutive negative NP/OP PCR tests, healthcare professional clearance, or symptom resolution. Produced via immunoSEQ multiplex PCR; TCRdb's table is partial and in-frame only. The data contain 200,000 to 250,000 clones, less than 85% of them singletons. Sequencing input: PBMCs or T cells enriched from blood (not recorded which). This chain joins TRBV10-2 and TRBJ2-4; TRBD2 might be the D (6 bases). The source of this sequence is a man in his forties who had recovered from COVID-19. The CDR3 coding sequence is TGCGCCAGCATCGGTGCCGGAGGGCAAAACATTCAGTACTTC. It codes for CASIGAGGQNIQYF.